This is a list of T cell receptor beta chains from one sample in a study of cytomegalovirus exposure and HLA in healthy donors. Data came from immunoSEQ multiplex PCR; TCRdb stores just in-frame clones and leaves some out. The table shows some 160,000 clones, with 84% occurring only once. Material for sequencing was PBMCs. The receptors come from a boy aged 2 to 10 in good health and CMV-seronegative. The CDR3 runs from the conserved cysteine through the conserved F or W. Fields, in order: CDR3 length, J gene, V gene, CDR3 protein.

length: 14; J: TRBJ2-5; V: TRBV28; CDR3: CASSSGSGIETQYF
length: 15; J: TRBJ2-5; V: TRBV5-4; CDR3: CASSLPAGGQETQYF
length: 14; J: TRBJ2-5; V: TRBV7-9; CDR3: CASSPRGGGETQYF
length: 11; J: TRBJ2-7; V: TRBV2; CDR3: CASGTVYEQYF
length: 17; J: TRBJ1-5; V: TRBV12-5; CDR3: CASGLVSPGQANQPQHF
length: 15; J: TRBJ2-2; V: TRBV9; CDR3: CASSFRGLNTGELFF
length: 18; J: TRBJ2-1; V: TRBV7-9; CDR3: CASSSVPGQGRSDNEQFF
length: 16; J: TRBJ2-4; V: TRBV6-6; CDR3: CASTLSPLLAKNIQYF
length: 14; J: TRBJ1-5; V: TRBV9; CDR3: CASSVGGGTQPQHF
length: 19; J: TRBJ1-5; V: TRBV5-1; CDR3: CASSFYQGQGSFGNQPQHF
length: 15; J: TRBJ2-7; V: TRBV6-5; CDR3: CASSYTRDRAHEQYF
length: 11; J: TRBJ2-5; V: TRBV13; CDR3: CASSLSETQYF
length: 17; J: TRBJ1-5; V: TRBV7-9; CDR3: CSSSLGNFGQGNQPQHF
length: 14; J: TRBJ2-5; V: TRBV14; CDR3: CASSRRLAGVAQYF
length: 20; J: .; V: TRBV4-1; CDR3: CASSQDRRDRGKFGNQPQYF
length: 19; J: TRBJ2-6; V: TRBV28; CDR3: CASSLGGGQANGGANVLTF
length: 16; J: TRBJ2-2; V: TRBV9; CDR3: CASSVVAAQNTGELFF
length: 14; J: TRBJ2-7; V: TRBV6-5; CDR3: CASSYSARRSEQYF